This T cell receptor beta chain comes out of a study of technical replicates of blood from several donors (dated by TCRdb to 2016 to 2017). Worth noting for this clone: What this receptor recognizes is not known. Base qualities are missing; no much larger clone stands one base away.

The germline V gene (reference sequence) specifies MNHEY as CDR1 and SMNVEV as CDR2. From cysteine to phenylalanine, the CDR3 is 15 amino acids long. The CDR3 DNA has 45 bases and is translated from base 1. Trimming at the junction amounts to 6 bases on V and 3 bases on J, and the germline ends lie 17 bases apart. Preparation of the library involved the immunoSEQ multiplex PCR assay. Sourced from immuneACCESS, this table was stored by TCRdb with only in-frame sequences that have V and J called. A share of the clones is absent; for the studies checked, an unresolved V gene accounts for under half, and the remainder has no known explanation. This sample holds about 82,000 clones; 90% to 95% were observed only once. Roughly 0.4% of the sample is in the top ten clones.

This clonotype was obtained from a human donor in good health. The chain couples TRBV27 to TRBJ1-2, and possibly TRBD1, on 5 matching bases. The sequenced material came from T cells isolated from PBMCs. The CDR3 amino acid sequence is: CASRGHRGSDYGYTF. In nucleotide form, the sequence is TGTGCCAGCAGAGGACATCGGGGGAGTGACTATGGCTACACCTTC.